The next 19 T cell receptor beta chains were all read from a single sample in a study of response to subunit inactivated influenza vaccine. TCRdb reanalysed the RT-PCR reads using MiXCR and keeps one entry per CDR3 protein. The sample includes more than 600,000 distinct CDR3 sequences, around 18% seen only once; the top ten take 11%. The specimen was PBMCs from blood, collected 4 to 6 days after vaccination. The source of these receptors is a man aged 45-65 years who received an inactivated influenza vaccine.

The V gene is TRBV29-1, the J gene TRBJ2-1; D remains unclear. V lost 0 bases to trimming and J lost 15 bases, with 18 bases between them. The CDR3 runs 13 residues. Germline loops: CDR1 SQVTM, CDR2 ANQGSEA. The CDR3 DNA is TGCAGCGTTGAAGATCAAGCGACCAGGCGTCGGTTCTTC. Its translation is CSVEDQATRRRFF.

In its sample, this clonotype was seen many times. This chain joins TRBV27 and TRBJ2-7; D is undetermined. The length of the CDR3 is 14 residues. Trimming stripped 2 bases from V and 2 bases from J, with 10 bases between. Germline V CDR1 and CDR2: MNHEY, SMNVEV (reference sequence). The CDR3 loop reads CASSLTQSTYEQYF. CDR3 DNA: TGTGCCAGCAGTTTAACCCAGAGCACCTACGAGCAGTACTTC.

The J gene is TRBJ2-7, the V gene TRBV5-1; 10 nucleotides agree with TRBD1. This CDR3 has 15 amino acids. V trimming: 4 bases; J trimming: 4 bases; junction bases outside the gene matches: 8. Germline V gene data show CDR1 as SGHRS and CDR2 as YFSETQ. The CDR3 sequence: CASSLRQGAKYEQYF. The DNA of the CDR3 is TGCGCCAGCAGCCTCCGACAGGGGGCTAAGTACGAGCAGTACTTC.

This clonotype has more than one count but fewer than ten. The chain has TRBV6-1 and TRBJ2-5, with 13 nucleotides matching TRBD2. The CDR3 is 16 amino acids. After removal of 5 bases from V and 4 bases from J, the junction contained 7 bases not matched to a gene. The germline V gene has CDR1 MNHNS and CDR2 SASEGT. CDR3 region: CASSPGLAGLGETQYF. The CDR3 region has the DNA TGTGCCAGCAGTCCGGGACTAGCGGGACTCGGAGAGACCCAGTACTTC.

V is TRBV3-1 and J is TRBJ2-2, with 7 nucleotides matching TRBD1. There are 18 residues in the CDR3. The V gene end was trimmed by 4 bases and the J gene end by 0 bases; junction bases not matched to a gene: 11. CDR1 is LGHDT, CDR2 YNNKEL, per germline (reference sequence). The CDR3 nucleotides are TGTGCCAGCAGCCCCCAGCCGATGACAGGGTCGAACACCGGGGAGCTGTTTTTT. Its translation: CASSPQPMTGSNTGELFF. Complete variable domain (other parts from reference TRBV3-1 and TRBJ2-2): DTAVSQTPKYLVTQMGNDKSIKCEQNLGHDTMYWYKQDSKKFLKIMFSYNNKELIINETVPNRFSPKSPDKAHLNLHINSLELGDSAVYFCASSPQPMTGSNTGELFFGEGSRLTVL.

The V call is TRBV20-1, the J call TRBJ2-1, with 11 bases matching TRBD2. V was clipped by 6 bases and J by 6 bases; unmatched bases: 7. CDR1 is DFQATT and CDR2 is SNEGSKA in the germline V gene (reference sequence). The CDR3 has 14 residues. This CDR3 is CSANSGGAVNEQFF. The CDR3 bases are TGCAGTGCAAATAGCGGGGGGGCCGTCAATGAGCAGTTCTTC.

DNA for the CDR3: TGTGCCAGCAGCGAGAGGGTAAGAGGGAATGAGCAGTTCTTC. Protein: CASSERVRGNEQFF. The chain joins TRBV7-2 to TRBJ2-1, with D possibly TRBD2 on 5 matching bases. This CDR3 region has 14 residues. Trimming took 5 bases from V and 7 from J, leaving 15 bases between them. CDR1 and CDR2 from the germline V gene are SGHTA and FQGNSA.

The chain has TRBV6-2 or TRBV6-3 and TRBJ1-2, with D hard to call. V lost 2 bases and J 7 bases, leaving 23 bases between the germline ends. Per the germline V gene, CDR1 is MNHEY and CDR2 is SVGEGT. The CDR3 loop spans 17 amino acids. CDR3 nucleotide sequence: TGTGCCAGCAGTTACACCCGACTCCTTGGACGGGAACGTGGCTACACCTTC. Protein: CASSYTRLLGRERGYTF.

The chain carries TRBV5-1 and TRBJ2-5; D is possibly TRBD2 (6 bases). CDR1 is SGHRS, CDR2 YFSETQ, per germline. Trimming shortened V by 6 bases and J by 1 base, and 16 bases separated the two germline ends. The CDR3 runs 15 residues. The CDR3 is CASNPGAGTQETQYF. DNA of the CDR3: TGCGCCAGCAATCCCGGGGCGGGAACCCAAGAGACCCAGTACTTC.

This clonotype was observed at least ten times. A junction end diverges from the germline sequence, so it may reflect a read error. The chain carries TRBV20-1 and TRBJ2-3; D gene unclear. CDR3 length: 12 residues. Germline assignment: CDR1 DFQATT and CDR2 SNEGSKA (reference sequence). As DNA, the CDR3 is TGCAGGGCTACCGCTTCGCGGGATACGCAGTATTTT. Encoded protein: CRATASRDTQYF.

The CDR3 region has the DNA TGTGCCAGCTCACCAACCCGGGACATCAATCAGCCCCAGCATTTT. Amino acids: CASSPTRDINQPQHF. V gene TRBV18 combines with J gene TRBJ1-5; a weak D match, TRBD1 (6 bases). V lost 2 bases and J lost 3, with 11 bases in between. This CDR3 contains 15 residues. Germline values: CDR1 KGHSH, CDR2 LQKENI.

The V and J genes are TRBV27 and TRBJ2-1; 10 positions match TRBD1. V dropped 5 bases and J dropped 8; count of bases not matched to a gene: 6. The CDR3 extends over 14 amino acids. Germline values: CDR1 MNHEY, CDR2 SMNVEV (reference sequence). As DNA, the CDR3 is TGTGCCAGCAGTCCCGGGACAGGGGTCGATGAGCAGTTCTTC. This translates into CASSPGTGVDEQFF.

In its sample, this clonotype was seen once. The V gene is TRBV20-1, the J gene TRBJ2-1, with 10 bases aligning to TRBD1. The CDR3 has 14 residues. V lost 7 bases, J lost 7 bases, and 10 bases stayed unmatched. Germline V CDR1 and CDR2: DFQATT, SNEGSKA (reference sequence). The CDR3 loop is CSGSDRGLGNEQFF. In DNA, the CDR3 is TGCAGTGGAAGCGACAGGGGGCTTGGGAATGAGCAGTTCTTC.

The V call is TRBV6-2 or TRBV6-3, the J call TRBJ1-2, with D tentatively TRBD1 (6 bases). V shed 7 bases and J shed 6 bases, with 15 bases lying between them. The CDR3 extends over 13 amino acids. Per the germline V gene, CDR1 is MNHEY and CDR2 is SVGEGT. The CDR3 DNA follows: TGTGCCAGCACTAAAACAGGGAACGATGGCTACACCTTC. This gives the protein CASTKTGNDGYTF.

The chain joins TRBV20-1 to TRBJ2-1; perhaps TRBD1 as D (5 bases). There are 17 residues in the CDR3. Germline values: CDR1 DFQATT, CDR2 SNEGSKA (reference sequence). V was shortened by 5 bases and J by 7 bases, with 27 bases between the two germline ends. The chain's CDR3 is CSAPPPGFTRRYNEQFF. The DNA for the CDR3 is TGCAGTGCTCCCCCCCCAGGGTTTACCCGTCGGTATAATGAGCAGTTCTTC.

This clonotype turned up a few times. J is TRBJ2-7 and V is TRBV6-2 or TRBV6-3; no reliable D call. The ends were cut back, 7 bases at V and 5 bases at J, with 15 bases in the middle. The germline gives CDR1 MNHEY, CDR2 SVGEGT. CDR3 length: 13 amino acids. Written as DNA, the CDR3 is TGTGCCAGCATGCTAACCTTCTATGACGAGCAGTACTTC. As protein: CASMLTFYDEQYF.

The chain is built from TRBV15 and TRBJ1-4, with TRBD1 matching 10 bases. Germline V CDR1 and CDR2: LNHNV, YYDKDF (reference sequence). With 3 bases clipped from V and 4 bases from J, the junction kept 11 bases outside the gene matches. The CDR3 totals 18 residues. CDR3 sequence: CATSSWVPGQGFNEKLFF. For the CDR3, the DNA is TGTGCCACCAGCAGTTGGGTCCCGGGACAGGGGTTTAATGAAAAACTGTTTTTT.

This clonotype was recorded a few times. The chain combines TRBV28 with TRBJ2-2; the D gene is possibly TRBD2 (5 bases). The CDR3 is 14 amino acids. Germline V lookup: CDR1 MDHEN, CDR2 SYDVKM. Trimming removed 7 bases at V and 0 bases at J, with 9 bases between. As DNA, the CDR3 is TGTGCCAGCAAGGCCGGGACGAACACCGGGGAGCTGTTTTTT. Protein sequence: CASKAGTNTGELFF.

This clonotype turned up a few times. The gene calls are TRBV4-3 and TRBJ2-1, with TRBD2 matching 12 bases. CDR1 and CDR2 from the germline V gene are LGHNA and YSLEER. This CDR3 has 17 residues. Germline trimming cut 0 bases from V and 8 bases from J; bases unmatched to any gene: 8. The CDR3 DNA reads TGCGCCAGCAGCCAAGAGCGACTAGCGGGAGTCTTGGATGAGCAGTTCTTC. Translated, it gives CASSQERLAGVLDEQFF.